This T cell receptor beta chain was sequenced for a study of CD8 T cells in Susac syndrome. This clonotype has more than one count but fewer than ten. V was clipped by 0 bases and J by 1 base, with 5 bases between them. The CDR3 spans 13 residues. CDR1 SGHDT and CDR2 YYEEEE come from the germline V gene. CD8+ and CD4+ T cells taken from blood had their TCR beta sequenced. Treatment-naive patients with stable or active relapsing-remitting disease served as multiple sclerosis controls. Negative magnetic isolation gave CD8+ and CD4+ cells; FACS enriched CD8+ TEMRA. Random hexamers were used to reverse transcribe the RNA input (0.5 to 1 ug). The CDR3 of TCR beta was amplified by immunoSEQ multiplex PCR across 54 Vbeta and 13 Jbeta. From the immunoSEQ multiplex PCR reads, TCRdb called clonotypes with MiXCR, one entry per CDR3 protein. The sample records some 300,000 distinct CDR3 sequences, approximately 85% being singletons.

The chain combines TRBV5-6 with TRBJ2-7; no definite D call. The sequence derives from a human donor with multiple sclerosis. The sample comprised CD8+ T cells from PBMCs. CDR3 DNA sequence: TGTGCCAGCAGCTTGGTGGAGTCCTACGAGCAGTACTTC. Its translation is CASSLVESYEQYF. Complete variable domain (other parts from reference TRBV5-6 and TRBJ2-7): DAGVTQSPTHLIKTRGQQVTLRCSPKSGHDTVSWYQQALGQGPQFIFQYYEEEERQRGNFPDRFSGHQFPNYSSELNVNALLLGDSALYLCASSLVESYEQYFGPGTRLTVT.